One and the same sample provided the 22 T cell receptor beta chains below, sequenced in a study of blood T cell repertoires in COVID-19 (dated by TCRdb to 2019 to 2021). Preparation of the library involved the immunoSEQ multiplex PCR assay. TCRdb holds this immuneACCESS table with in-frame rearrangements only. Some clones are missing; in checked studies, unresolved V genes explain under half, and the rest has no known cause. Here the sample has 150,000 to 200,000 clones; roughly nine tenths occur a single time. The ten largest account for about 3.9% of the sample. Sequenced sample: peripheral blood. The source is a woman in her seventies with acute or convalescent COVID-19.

The CDR3 spells CASSPHRGADGYTF. In DNA form, the CDR3 reads TGTGCCAGCAGCCCACACAGGGGGGCCGACGGCTACACCTTC. The chain recombines TRBV4-2 with TRBJ1-2; 8 nucleotides match TRBD1. CDR1 is LGHNA and CDR2 is YNFKEQ in the germline V gene. The CDR3 spans 14 residues. J lost 8 bases, V lost 4 bases, and 9 bases had no gene match.

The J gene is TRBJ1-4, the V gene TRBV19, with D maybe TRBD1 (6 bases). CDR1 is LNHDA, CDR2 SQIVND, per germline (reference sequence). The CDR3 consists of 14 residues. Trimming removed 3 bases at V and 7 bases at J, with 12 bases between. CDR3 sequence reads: CASSIRAGAEKLFF. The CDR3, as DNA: TGTGCCAGTAGTATCAGGGCGGGGGCTGAAAAACTGTTTTTT. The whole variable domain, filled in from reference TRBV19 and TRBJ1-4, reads DGGITQSPKYLFRKEGQNVTLSCEQNLNHDAMYWYRQDPGQGLRLIYYSQIVNDFQKGDIAEGYSVSREKKESFPLTVTSAQKNPTAFYLCASSIRAGAEKLFFGSGTQLSVL.

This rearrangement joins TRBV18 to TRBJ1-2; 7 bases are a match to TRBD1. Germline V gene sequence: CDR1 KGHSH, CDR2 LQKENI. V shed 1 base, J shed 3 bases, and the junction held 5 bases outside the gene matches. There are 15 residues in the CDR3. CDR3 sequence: CASSPQAGGDYGYTF. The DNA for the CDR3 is TGTGCCAGCTCACCACAGGCAGGGGGTGACTATGGCTACACCTTC.

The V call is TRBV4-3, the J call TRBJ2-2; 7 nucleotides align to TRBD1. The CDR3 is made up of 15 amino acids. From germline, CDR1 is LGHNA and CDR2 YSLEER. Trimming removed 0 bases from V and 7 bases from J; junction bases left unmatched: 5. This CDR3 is CASSQEGTAHGELFF. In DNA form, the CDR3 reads TGCGCCAGCAGCCAAGAGGGGACAGCACACGGGGAGCTGTTTTTT.

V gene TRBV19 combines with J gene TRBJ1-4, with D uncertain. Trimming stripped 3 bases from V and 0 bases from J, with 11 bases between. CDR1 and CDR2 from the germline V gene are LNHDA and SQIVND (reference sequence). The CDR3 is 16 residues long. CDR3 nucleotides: TGTGCCAGTAGTATCGCCGGGTTCACAACTAATGAAAAACTGTTTTTT. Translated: CASSIAGFTTNEKLFF.

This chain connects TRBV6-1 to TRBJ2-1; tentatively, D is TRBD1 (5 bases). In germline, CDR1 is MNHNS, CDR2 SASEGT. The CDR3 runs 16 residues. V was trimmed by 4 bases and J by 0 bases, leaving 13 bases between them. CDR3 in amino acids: CASSGQGILSYNEQFF. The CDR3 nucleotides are TGTGCCAGCAGTGGGCAGGGAATCCTCTCCTACAATGAGCAGTTCTTC.

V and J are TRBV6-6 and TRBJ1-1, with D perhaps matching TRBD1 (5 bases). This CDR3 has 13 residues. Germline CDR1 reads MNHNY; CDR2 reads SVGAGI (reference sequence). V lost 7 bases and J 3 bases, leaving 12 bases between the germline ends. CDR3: CASTRGIDTEAFF. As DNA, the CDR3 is TGTGCCAGCACTAGGGGAATCGACACTGAAGCTTTCTTT.

The DNA for the CDR3 is TGTGCCAGCAGCTGGGACAGGGGGAACACTGAAGCTTTCTTT. Encoded protein: CASSWDRGNTEAFF. The V call is TRBV5-6, the J call TRBJ1-1, with TRBD1 matching over 10 bases. CDR1 is SGHDT, CDR2 YYEEEE, per germline. The CDR3 is 14 residues long. J was trimmed by 1 base and V by 3 bases; bases with no gene match: 0.

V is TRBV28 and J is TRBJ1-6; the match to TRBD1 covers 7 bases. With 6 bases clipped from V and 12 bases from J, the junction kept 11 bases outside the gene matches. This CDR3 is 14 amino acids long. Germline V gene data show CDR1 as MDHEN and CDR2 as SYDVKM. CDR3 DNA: TGTGCCAGCAGGCCCACAGGGGCCCCAAGACCCCTCCACTTT. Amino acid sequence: CASRPTGAPRPLHF.

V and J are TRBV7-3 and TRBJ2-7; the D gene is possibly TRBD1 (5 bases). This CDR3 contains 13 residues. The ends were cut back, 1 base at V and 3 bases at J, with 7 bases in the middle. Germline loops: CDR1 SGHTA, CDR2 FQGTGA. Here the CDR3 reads CASSLIQGYEQYF. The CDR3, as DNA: TGTGCCAGCAGCTTAATCCAGGGCTACGAGCAGTACTTC.

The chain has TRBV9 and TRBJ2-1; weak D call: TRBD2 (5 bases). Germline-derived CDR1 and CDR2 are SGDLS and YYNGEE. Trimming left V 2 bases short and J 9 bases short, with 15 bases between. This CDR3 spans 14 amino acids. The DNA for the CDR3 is TGTGCCAGCAGCGTTCGAGGGAGTGCGGGTGAGCAGTTCTTC. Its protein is CASSVRGSAGEQFF.

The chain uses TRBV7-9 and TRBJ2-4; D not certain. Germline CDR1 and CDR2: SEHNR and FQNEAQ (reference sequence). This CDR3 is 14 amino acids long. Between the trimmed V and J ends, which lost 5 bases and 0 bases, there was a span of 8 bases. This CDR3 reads CASSESLAKNIQYF. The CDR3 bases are TGTGCCAGCAGCGAAAGCCTAGCCAAAAACATTCAGTACTTC.

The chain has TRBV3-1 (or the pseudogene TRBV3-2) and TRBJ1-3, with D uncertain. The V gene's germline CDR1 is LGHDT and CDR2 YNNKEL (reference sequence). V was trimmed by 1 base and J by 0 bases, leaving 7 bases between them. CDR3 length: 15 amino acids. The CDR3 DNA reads TGTGCCAGCAGCCAAGTTACTATCTCTGGAAACACCATATATTTT. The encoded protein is CASSQVTISGNTIYF.

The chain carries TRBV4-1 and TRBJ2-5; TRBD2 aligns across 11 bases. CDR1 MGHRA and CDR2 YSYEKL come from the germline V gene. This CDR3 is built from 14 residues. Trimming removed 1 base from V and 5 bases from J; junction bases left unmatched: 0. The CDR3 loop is CASSQASGRETQYF. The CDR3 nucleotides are TGCGCCAGCAGCCAAGCTAGCGGGAGGGAGACCCAGTACTTC.

The CDR3, as DNA: TGTGCCAGCAGTCCCCTGACAGGGGGCCTCAATCAGCCCCAGCATTTT. Residues: CASSPLTGGLNQPQHF. The rearrangement links TRBV27 to TRBJ1-5; TRBD1 matches 10 bases. Germline V gene sequence: CDR1 MNHEY, CDR2 SMNVEV (reference sequence). The V and J ends lost 5 bases and 3 bases, in that order; junction bases with no gene match: 7. The CDR3 totals 16 residues.

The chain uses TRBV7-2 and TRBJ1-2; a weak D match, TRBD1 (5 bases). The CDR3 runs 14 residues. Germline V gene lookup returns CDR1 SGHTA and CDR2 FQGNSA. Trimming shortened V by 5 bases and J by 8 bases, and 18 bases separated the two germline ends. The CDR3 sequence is CASSITGSQGGYTF. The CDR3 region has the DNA TGTGCCAGCAGCATTACCGGGTCGCAGGGAGGCTACACCTTC.

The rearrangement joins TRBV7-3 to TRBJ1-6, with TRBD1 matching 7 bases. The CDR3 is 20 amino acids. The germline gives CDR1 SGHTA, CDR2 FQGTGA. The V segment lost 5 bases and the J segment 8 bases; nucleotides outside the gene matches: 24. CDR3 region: CASSLIISRGAGEWDSPLHF. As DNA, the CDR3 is TGTGCCAGCAGCCTAATAATTTCCAGGGGGGCCGGAGAGTGGGATTCACCCCTCCACTTT.

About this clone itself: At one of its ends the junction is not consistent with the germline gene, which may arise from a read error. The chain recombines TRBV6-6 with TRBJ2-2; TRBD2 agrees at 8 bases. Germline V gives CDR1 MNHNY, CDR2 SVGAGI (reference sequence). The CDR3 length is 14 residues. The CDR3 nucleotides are TGTGCCCGCAGTCGGGGGGGGGTCACCGGGGAGCTGTTTTTT. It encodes CARSRGGVTGELFF.

The CDR3 loop reads CASSPGGDEQFF. Here the CDR3 DNA reads TGTGCCAGCAGTCCCGGGGGGGATGAGCAGTTCTTC. V and J are TRBV7-8 and TRBJ2-1, with 8 bases matching TRBD2. The junction had 3 bases not matched to a gene; V was cut back by 6 bases and J by 8 bases. The CDR3 sequence is 12 residues long. Germline CDR1 is SGHVS and CDR2 is FQNEAQ. The whole variable domain, filled in from reference TRBV7-8 and TRBJ2-1, reads GAGVSQSPRYKVAKRGQDVALRCDPISGHVSLFWYQQALGQGPEFLTYFQNEAQLDKSGLPSDRFFAERPEGSVSTLKIQRTQQEDSAVYLCASSPGGDEQFFGPGTRLTVL.

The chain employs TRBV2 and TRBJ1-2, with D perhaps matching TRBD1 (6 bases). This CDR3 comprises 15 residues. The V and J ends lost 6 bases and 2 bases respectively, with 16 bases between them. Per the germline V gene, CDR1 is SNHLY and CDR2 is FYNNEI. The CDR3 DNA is TGTGCCAGCAGGCTGGAGGCAGGGGTAAACTATGGCTACACCTTC. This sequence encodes CASRLEAGVNYGYTF.

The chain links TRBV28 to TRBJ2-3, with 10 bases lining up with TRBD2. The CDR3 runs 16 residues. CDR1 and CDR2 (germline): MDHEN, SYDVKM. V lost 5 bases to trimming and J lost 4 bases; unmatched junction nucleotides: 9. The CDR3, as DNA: TGTGCCAGCAGTACACCGGGACTAGCGTCGTCAGATACGCAGTATTTT. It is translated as CASSTPGLASSDTQYF.

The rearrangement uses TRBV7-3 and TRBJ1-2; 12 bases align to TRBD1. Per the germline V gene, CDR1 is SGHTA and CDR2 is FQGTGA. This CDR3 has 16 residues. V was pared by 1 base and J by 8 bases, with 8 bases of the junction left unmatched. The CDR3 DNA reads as TGTGCCAGCAGCTTAATCCCGGGACAGGGGGCCGGGGGCTACACCTTC. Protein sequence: CASSLIPGQGAGGYTF.